The clone carrying this T cell receptor beta chain showed up just a few times. The antigen remains undetermined. The sample belongs to a study of T cells in Graves' hyperthyroidism and ophthalmopathy. Study conclusions and caveats: Clonotypes that were expanded in thyroid above 0.001 mostly appeared in blood too.

The germline V gene encodes CDR1 SGHDN and CDR2 FVKESK. V lost 1 base and J lost 0, with 10 bases in between. The CDR3 extends over 15 amino acids. The investigators amplified TCR beta CDR3 regions from RNA transcripts. Initially, a first-round RT-PCR of the TCR CDR3 employed the HTBI primer set. In TCRdb, the multiplex PCR reads were re-called with MiXCR into one record per CDR3 protein. The top ten hold over 15% of the sample, which has under 750,000 distinct CDR3 sequences, around 19% seen once. Material: blood. The chain employs TRBV14 and TRBJ2-7; the D gene is possibly TRBD1 (5 bases). The receptor was isolated from a woman aged 45 to 65 with Graves' hyperthyroidism that later progressed to Graves' ophthalmopathy. The CDR3 DNA is TGTGCCAGCAGCCAAGCAGGGTCCTCCTCCTACGAGCAGTACTTC. It codes for CASSQAGSSSYEQYF.